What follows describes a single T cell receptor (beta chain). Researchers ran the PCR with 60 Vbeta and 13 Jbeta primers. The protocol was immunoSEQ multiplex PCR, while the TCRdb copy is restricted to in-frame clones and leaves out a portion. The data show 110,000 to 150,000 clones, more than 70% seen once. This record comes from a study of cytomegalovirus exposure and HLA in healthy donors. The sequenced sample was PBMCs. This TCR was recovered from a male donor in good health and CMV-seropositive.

The CDR3 nucleotides are TGTGCCAGCAGCCCGACTGCAAGGGGGCCCTATAATTCACCCCTCCACTTT. Translation gives CASSPTARGPYNSPLHF. The genes are TRBV27 and TRBJ1-6, with 7 bases that match TRBD1. This CDR3 comprises 17 residues. Per the germline V gene, CDR1 is MNHEY and CDR2 is SMNVEV (reference sequence). V dropped 6 bases and J dropped 2; count of bases not matched to a gene: 10.